What follows are 23 T cell receptor beta chains derived from one specimen sequenced in a study of control samples from healthy donors and cancer patients. This table comes from immunoSEQ multiplex PCR, and its TCRdb copy is limited to in-frame clones, with some not included. The repertoire has approximately 83,000 clones, approximately 95% of them found once; the top ten carry about 1.5%. Sequences were obtained from blood. The receptors derive from a woman between 25 and 40 years old in good health.

This chain links TRBV15 with TRBJ2-7, with TRBD2 identical over 9 bases. After removal of 4 bases from V and 4 bases from J, the junction contained 8 bases not matched to a gene. CDR3 length: 15 residues. Germline V gene sequence: CDR1 LNHNV, CDR2 YYDKDF (reference sequence). The CDR3, as DNA: TGTGCCACCAGCAAGGATAAGCGGGGGGATTACGAGCAGTACTTC. Translating it yields CATSKDKRGDYEQYF.

The J gene is TRBJ2-1, the V gene TRBV7-9; the match to TRBD2 covers 7 bases. V lost 5 bases and J lost 4; bases outside the gene matches: 8. This CDR3 spans 15 amino acids. Germline V lookup: CDR1 SEHNR, CDR2 FQNEAQ (reference sequence). DNA for the CDR3: TGTGCCAGCAGCAGTGGACTAGAAGGGTACAATGAGCAGTTCTTC. Translation: CASSSGLEGYNEQFF. Combining the CDR3 with reference TRBV7-9 and TRBJ2-1 gives the whole variable domain DTGVSQNPRHKITKRGQNVTFRCDPISEHNRLYWYRQTLGQGPEFLTYFQNEAQLEKSRLLSDRFSAERPKGSFSTLEIQRTEQGDSAMYLCASSSGLEGYNEQFFGPGTRLTVL.

The chain recombines TRBV2 with TRBJ2-7; D remains unclear. The V gene's germline CDR1 is SNHLY and CDR2 FYNNEI. CDR3 size: 15 residues. The germline V and J ends were trimmed by 1 base and 4 bases, with 14 bases remaining between them. The CDR3 is CASSEEGRLPYEQYF. CDR3 nucleotide sequence: TGTGCCAGCAGTGAAGAAGGCAGGCTACCGTACGAGCAGTACTTC.

The chain is built from TRBV11-3 and TRBJ2-1; 12 positions match TRBD2. V shed 3 bases, J shed 8 bases, and the junction held 8 bases outside the gene matches. The germline V gene has CDR1 SGHNT and CDR2 YENEEA. The CDR3 spans 16 residues. This chain's CDR3 is CASSLGWTSGNHEQFF. CDR3 in DNA: TGTGCCAGCAGCTTGGGGTGGACTAGCGGGAACCATGAGCAGTTCTTC.

The J gene is TRBJ2-1, the V gene TRBV4-1, with 8 bases that match TRBD2. The length of the CDR3 is 17 residues. V gave up 3 bases and J gave up 8 bases; unmatched junction bases: 15. Germline-derived CDR1 and CDR2 are MGHRA and YSYEKL. The CDR3 protein is CASSQGGRSQRRDEQFF. The DNA of the CDR3 is TGCGCCAGCAGCCAGGGCGGGAGGTCGCAGCGGAGGGATGAGCAGTTCTTC.

V usage is TRBV7-8 and J usage is TRBJ2-1; no definite D call. Germline V gene sequence: CDR1 SGHVS, CDR2 FQNEAQ. This CDR3 has 12 residues. V dropped 5 bases and J dropped 8 bases, with 10 bases sitting between them. CDR3 in DNA: TGTGCCAGCAGCCTTAACATGCATGAGCAGTTCTTC. It encodes CASSLNMHEQFF.

CDR3: CASSSGGRWTDTQYF. CDR3 DNA sequence: TGTGCCAGCAGCTCAGGAGGAAGGTGGACAGATACGCAGTATTTT. The J gene is TRBJ2-3, the V gene TRBV11-1, with D perhaps TRBD2 (5 bases). The CDR3 extends over 15 amino acids. CDR1 and CDR2 (germline): SGHAT, FQDESV (reference sequence). Trimming stripped 4 bases from V and 3 bases from J, with 14 bases between.

The chain joins TRBV4-1 to TRBJ2-1, with a weak D call TRBD1 (6 bases). Germline V gene lookup returns CDR1 MGHRA and CDR2 YSYEKL. With 3 bases removed from V and 2 bases from J, the gap between germline ends came to 11 bases. The length of the CDR3 is 15 residues. CDR3: CASSQTGATYNEQFF. The CDR3 bases are TGCGCCAGCAGCCAGACAGGAGCCACCTACAATGAGCAGTTCTTC.

The gene calls are TRBV5-1 and TRBJ2-7; tentative D call: TRBD1 (5 bases). The CDR3 contains 15 residues. CDR1 SGHRS and CDR2 YFSETQ come from the germline V gene. The ends were cut back, 0 bases at V and 0 bases at J, with 10 bases in the middle. In DNA form, the CDR3 reads TGCGCCAGCAGCTTGGGACAGACGAGCTCCTACGAGCAGTACTTC. Amino acid sequence: CASSLGQTSSYEQYF.

This clone has just one count. The rearrangement joins TRBV10-3 to TRBJ2-1, with a tentative D call TRBD1 (6 bases). The CDR3 runs to 13 residues. The germline gives CDR1 ENHRY, CDR2 SYGVKD. V dropped 6 bases and J dropped 4 bases, with 10 bases sitting between them. CDR3: CAIRPQGYNEQFF. Here the CDR3 DNA reads TGTGCCATCAGACCTCAGGGGTACAATGAGCAGTTCTTC.

The chain employs TRBV7-2 and TRBJ1-5, with a tentative D call TRBD1 (5 bases). This CDR3 has 15 amino acids. V lost 6 bases, J lost 4 bases, and 16 bases lay in between. From germline, CDR1 is SGHTA and CDR2 FQGNSA. The DNA of the CDR3 is TGTGCCAGCAGTTCTCCGGGACGTAAGAATCAGCCCCAGCATTTT. It yields the protein CASSSPGRKNQPQHF.

The CDR3 region is CASSMSSGNTIYF. The CDR3 nucleotides are TGTGCCAGCAGTATGAGCTCTGGAAACACCATATATTTT. This chain uses TRBV6-5 with TRBJ1-3, with no clear D. Per germline, CDR1 MNHEY and CDR2 SVGAGI. V dropped 5 bases and J dropped 0 bases, with 5 bases sitting between them. The CDR3 has 13 amino acids.

V gene TRBV27 combines with J gene TRBJ2-1, with 8 bases matching TRBD1. Germline CDR1 reads MNHEY; CDR2 reads SMNVEV (reference sequence). The length of the CDR3 is 13 residues. V was pared by 4 bases and J by 7 bases, with 3 bases of the junction left unmatched. The CDR3 sequence: CASSYGQGNEQFF. CDR3 coding DNA: TGTGCCAGCAGTTATGGACAGGGAAATGAGCAGTTCTTC.

This clone was recorded only once. The rearrangement uses TRBV27 and TRBJ1-2, with TRBD1 as a possible D gene (5 bases). V lost 4 bases, J lost 7 bases, and 19 bases lay in between. Germline CDR1 reads MNHEY; CDR2 reads SMNVEV (reference sequence). The CDR3 runs 15 residues. The chain's CDR3 is CASSSRGGGIGGYTF. The CDR3 DNA reads TGTGCCAGCAGTTCGCGGGGGGGTGGGATTGGTGGCTACACCTTC.

This sequence joins TRBV10-2 and TRBJ2-7, with D perhaps matching TRBD1 (6 bases). From germline, CDR1 is WSHSY and CDR2 SAAADI. The CDR3 has 15 amino acids. Trimming removed 2 bases at V and 2 bases at J, with 13 bases between. This CDR3 is CASSEEWTATYEQYF. Here the CDR3 DNA reads TGCGCCAGCAGTGAGGAATGGACAGCTACCTACGAGCAGTACTTC.

The chain carries TRBV6-5 and TRBJ1-3, with a tentative D call TRBD1 (5 bases). V was pared by 10 bases and J by 2 bases, with 15 bases between. The CDR3 loop spans 14 amino acids. Germline V gene lookup returns CDR1 MNHEY and CDR2 SVGAGI. CDR3 sequence: CAINLGGAGNTIYF. DNA for the CDR3: TGTGCCATTAACTTGGGGGGGGCTGGAAACACCATATATTTT.

Concerning this clone: At one boundary the junction diverges from the germline segment, which might be a read error. V is TRBV7-9 and J is TRBJ1-2; the D is unclear. Germline V gene sequence: CDR1 SEHNR, CDR2 FQNEAQ (reference sequence). This CDR3 region has 11 residues. CDR3 nucleotide sequence: TGTGCCAGCAGCTTCAGTCAAATTCCAAACTTC. Its protein is CASSFSQIPNF.

V and J are TRBV5-1 and TRBJ1-2; D is unclear. Germline V gene sequence: CDR1 SGHRS, CDR2 YFSETQ. The V and J ends lost 0 bases and 8 bases respectively, with 11 bases between them. CDR3 length equals 13 residues. The CDR3 nucleotides are TGCGCCAGCAGCTTGGATAAAAACTGGGGCTACACCTTC. Translating gives CASSLDKNWGYTF. Full variable domain (remainder filled in from reference TRBV5-1 and TRBJ1-2): KAGVTQTPRYLIKTRGQQVTLSCSPISGHRSVSWYQQTPGQGLQFLFEYFSETQRNKGNFPGRFSGRQFSNSRSEMNVSTLELGDSALYLCASSLDKNWGYTFGSGTRLTVV.

The gene calls are TRBV24-1 and TRBJ2-6; 7 bases map to TRBD2. J lost 2 bases, V lost 9 bases, and 3 bases had no gene match. The CDR3 runs 14 residues. The germline V gene has CDR1 KGHDR and CDR2 SFDVKD. The CDR3 DNA sequence: TGTGCCACCCGCGCGGGGGCTGGGGCCAACGTCCTGACTTTC. Protein: CATRAGAGANVLTF.

V gene TRBV4-1 combines with J gene TRBJ1-1, with D possibly TRBD1 on 5 matching bases. The V and J ends lost 5 bases and 1 base respectively, with 14 bases between them. The germline V gene has CDR1 MGHRA and CDR2 YSYEKL. CDR3 length: 15 amino acids. The CDR3 protein is CASSAPQRGNTEAFF. The CDR3 bases are TGCGCCAGCAGCGCCCCCCAAAGGGGGAACACTGAAGCTTTCTTT.

The chain couples TRBV2 to TRBJ1-5; 9 bases are shared with TRBD1. This CDR3 has 14 residues. Germline CDR1 and CDR2: SNHLY and FYNNEI. Trimming cost V 3 bases and J 7 bases; bases outside gene matches: 4. CDR3 sequence: CASSEGQGRQPQHF. Written as DNA, the CDR3 is TGTGCCAGCAGTGAGGGACAGGGTCGGCAGCCCCAGCATTTT.

The V gene is TRBV4-2, the J gene TRBJ1-6; D gene uncertain. CDR3 length: 14 residues. V lost 6 bases and J lost 10, with 16 bases in between. CDR1 and CDR2 (germline): LGHNA, YNFKEQ. The CDR3 protein is CASRTSSFESPLHF. The DNA for the CDR3 is TGTGCCAGCAGGACGTCTTCATTTGAGTCACCCCTCCACTTT.

The chain employs TRBV28 and TRBJ1-6; 7 bases line up with TRBD1. The CDR3 covers 15 residues. Germline V gene lookup returns CDR1 MDHEN and CDR2 SYDVKM. V was clipped by 6 bases and J by 6 bases; unmatched bases: 8. The DNA for the CDR3 is TGTGCCAGCAGCACTACACAGGGGATTAATTCACCCCTCCACTTT. Encoded protein: CASSTTQGINSPLHF.